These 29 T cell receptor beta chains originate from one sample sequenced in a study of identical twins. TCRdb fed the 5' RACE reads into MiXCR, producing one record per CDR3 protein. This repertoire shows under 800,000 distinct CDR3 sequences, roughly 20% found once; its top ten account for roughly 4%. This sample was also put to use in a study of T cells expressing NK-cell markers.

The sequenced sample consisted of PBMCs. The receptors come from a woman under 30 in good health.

CDR3 region: CASSLSGRSTDTQYF. The CDR3 coding sequence is TGTGCCAGCAGTTTATCTGGCAGGTCCACAGATACGCAGTATTTT. This chain joins TRBV12-3 or TRBV12-4 and TRBJ2-3; D is unresolved. There are 15 residues in the CDR3. Trimming took off 2 bases at V and 2 bases at J, with 11 bases between the two ends.

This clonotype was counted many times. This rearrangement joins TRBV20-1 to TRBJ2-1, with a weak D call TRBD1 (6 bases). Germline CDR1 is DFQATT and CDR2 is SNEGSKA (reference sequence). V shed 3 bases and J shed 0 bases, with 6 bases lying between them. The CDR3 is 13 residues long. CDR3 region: CSASRGSYNEQFF. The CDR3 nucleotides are TGCAGTGCTAGCAGGGGCTCCTACAATGAGCAGTTCTTC.

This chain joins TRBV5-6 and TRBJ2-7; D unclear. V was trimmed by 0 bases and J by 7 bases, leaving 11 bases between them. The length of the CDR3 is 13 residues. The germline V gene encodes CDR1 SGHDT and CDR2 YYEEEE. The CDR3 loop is CASSLVSIGEQYF. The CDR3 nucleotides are TGTGCCAGCAGCTTGGTGTCTATCGGGGAGCAGTACTTC.

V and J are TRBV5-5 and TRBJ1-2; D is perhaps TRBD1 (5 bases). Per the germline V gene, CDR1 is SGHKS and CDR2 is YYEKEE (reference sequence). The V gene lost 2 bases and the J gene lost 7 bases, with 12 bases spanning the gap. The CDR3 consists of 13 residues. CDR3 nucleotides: TGTGCCAGCAGCTTTCAGGGTACGTTTGGCTACACCTTC. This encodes CASSFQGTFGYTF.

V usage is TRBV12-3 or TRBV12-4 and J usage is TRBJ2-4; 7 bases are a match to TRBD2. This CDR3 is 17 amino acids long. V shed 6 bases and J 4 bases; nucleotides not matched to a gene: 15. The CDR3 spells CASSSRGRAWVKNIQYF. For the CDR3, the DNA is TGTGCCAGCAGCTCTCGAGGGAGGGCGTGGGTAAAAAACATTCAGTACTTC.

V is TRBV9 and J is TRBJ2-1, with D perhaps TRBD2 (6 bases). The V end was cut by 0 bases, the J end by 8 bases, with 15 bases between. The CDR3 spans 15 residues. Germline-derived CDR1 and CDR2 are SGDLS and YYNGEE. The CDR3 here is CASSVVSGGSYEQFF. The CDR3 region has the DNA TGTGCCAGCAGCGTAGTATCCGGGGGTAGCTATGAGCAGTTCTTC.

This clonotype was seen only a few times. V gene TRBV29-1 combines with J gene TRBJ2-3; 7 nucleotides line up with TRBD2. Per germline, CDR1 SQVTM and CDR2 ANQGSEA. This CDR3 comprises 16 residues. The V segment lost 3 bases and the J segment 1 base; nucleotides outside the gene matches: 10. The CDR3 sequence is CSVDGAGLIRTDTQYF. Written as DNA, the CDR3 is TGCAGCGTTGATGGTGCGGGACTAATTCGCACAGATACGCAGTATTTT.

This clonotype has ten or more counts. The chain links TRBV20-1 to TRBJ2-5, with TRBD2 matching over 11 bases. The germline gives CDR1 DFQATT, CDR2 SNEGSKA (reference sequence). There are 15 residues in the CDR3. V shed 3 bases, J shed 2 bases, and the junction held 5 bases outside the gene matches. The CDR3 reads CSASPGTSGQETQYF. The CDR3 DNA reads TGCAGTGCTAGTCCTGGGACTAGCGGACAAGAGACCCAGTACTTC.

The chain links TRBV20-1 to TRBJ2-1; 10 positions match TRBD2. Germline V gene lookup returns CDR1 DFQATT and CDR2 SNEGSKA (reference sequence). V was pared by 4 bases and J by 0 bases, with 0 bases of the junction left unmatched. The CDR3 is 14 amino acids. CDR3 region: CSAIAGGSYNEQFF. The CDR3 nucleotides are TGCAGTGCTATAGCGGGAGGCTCCTACAATGAGCAGTTCTTC.

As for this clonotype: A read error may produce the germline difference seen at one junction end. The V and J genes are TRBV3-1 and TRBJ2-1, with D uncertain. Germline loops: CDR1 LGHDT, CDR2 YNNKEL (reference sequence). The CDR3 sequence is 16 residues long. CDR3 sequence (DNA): TGTGCCAGCAGCCAAGGGATAAGTGGGTCCTACAATGAGCTGTTCTTC. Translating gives CASSQGISGSYNELFF.

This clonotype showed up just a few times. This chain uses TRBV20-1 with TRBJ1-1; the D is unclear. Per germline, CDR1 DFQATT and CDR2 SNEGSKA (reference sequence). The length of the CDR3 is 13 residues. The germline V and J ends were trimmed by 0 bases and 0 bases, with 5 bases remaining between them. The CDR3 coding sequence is TGCAGTGCTAGAGATGTCATGAACACTGAAGCTTTCTTT. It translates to CSARDVMNTEAFF.

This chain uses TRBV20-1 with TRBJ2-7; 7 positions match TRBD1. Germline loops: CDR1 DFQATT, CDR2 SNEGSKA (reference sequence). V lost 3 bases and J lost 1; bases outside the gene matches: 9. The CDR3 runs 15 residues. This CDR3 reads CSARIRGDSSYEQYF. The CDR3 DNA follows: TGCAGTGCTAGGATCCGTGGGGACAGTTCCTACGAGCAGTACTTC.

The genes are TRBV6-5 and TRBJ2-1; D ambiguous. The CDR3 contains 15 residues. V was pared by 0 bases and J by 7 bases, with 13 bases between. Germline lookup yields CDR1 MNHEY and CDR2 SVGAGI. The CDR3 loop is CASSYSGHMGNEQFF. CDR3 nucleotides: TGTGCCAGCAGTTACTCGGGCCACATGGGGAATGAGCAGTTCTTC.

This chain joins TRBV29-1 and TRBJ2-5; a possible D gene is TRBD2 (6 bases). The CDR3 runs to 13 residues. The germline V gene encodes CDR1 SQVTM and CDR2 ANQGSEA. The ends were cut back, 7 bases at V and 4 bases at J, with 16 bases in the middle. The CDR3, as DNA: TGCAGCGCCGGTTGGGGGGTCCCAGAGACCCAGTACTTC. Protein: CSAGWGVPETQYF.

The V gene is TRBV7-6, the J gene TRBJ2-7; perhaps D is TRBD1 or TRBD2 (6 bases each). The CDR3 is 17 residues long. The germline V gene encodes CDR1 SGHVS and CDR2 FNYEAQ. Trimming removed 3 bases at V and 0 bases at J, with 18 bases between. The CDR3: CASSLGTPGANSYEQYF. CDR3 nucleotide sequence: TGTGCCAGCAGCTTGGGCACCCCGGGGGCCAACTCCTACGAGCAGTACTTC.

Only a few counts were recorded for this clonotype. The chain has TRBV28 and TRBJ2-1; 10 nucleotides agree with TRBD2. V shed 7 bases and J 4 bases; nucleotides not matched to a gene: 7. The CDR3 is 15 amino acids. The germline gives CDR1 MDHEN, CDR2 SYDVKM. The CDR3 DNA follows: TGTGCCAGCACACGTCTAGCGGGAGCGTACAATGAGCAGTTCTTC. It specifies CASTRLAGAYNEQFF.

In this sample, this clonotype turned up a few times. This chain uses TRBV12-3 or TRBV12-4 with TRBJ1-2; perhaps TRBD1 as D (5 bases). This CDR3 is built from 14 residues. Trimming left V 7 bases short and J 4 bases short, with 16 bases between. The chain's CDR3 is CASTKDIEFYGYTF. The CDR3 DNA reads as TGTGCCAGCACCAAGGACATCGAGTTCTATGGCTACACCTTC.

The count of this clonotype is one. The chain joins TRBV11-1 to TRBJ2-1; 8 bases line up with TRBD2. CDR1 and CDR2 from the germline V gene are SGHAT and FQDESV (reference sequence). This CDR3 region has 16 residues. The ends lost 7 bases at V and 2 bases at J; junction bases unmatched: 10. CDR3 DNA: TGTGCCAGCATCATGGTCGGGGGGGCCCCCTACAATGAGCAGTTCTTC. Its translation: CASIMVGGAPYNEQFF.

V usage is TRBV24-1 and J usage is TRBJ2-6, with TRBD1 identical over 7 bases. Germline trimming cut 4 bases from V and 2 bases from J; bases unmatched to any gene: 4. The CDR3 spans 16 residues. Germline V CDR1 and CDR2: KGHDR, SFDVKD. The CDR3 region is CATSDPTGAGANVLTF. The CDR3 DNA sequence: TGTGCCACCAGTGACCCTACAGGGGCTGGGGCCAACGTCCTGACTTTC.

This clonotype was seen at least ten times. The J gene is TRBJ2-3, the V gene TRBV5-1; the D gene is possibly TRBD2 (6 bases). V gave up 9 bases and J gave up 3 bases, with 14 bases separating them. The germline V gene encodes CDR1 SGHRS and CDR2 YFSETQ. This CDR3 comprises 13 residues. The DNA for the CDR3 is TGCGCCACCAGACTAGAAAATACAGATACGCAGTATTTT. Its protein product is CATRLENTDTQYF.

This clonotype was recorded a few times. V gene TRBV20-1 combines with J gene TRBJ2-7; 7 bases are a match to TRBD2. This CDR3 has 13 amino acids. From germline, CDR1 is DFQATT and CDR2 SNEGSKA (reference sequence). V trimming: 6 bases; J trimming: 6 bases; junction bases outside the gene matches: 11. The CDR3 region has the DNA TGCAGTGCCCCGGCTGGACTAGTGGGCGAGCAGTACTTC. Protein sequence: CSAPAGLVGEQYF.

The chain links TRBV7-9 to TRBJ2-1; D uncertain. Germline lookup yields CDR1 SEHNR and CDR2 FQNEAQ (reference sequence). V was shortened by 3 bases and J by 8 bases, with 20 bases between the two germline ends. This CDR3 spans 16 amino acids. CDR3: CASSFYHSSKPDEQFF. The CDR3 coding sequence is TGTGCCAGCAGCTTCTATCATTCGAGTAAGCCCGATGAGCAGTTCTTC.

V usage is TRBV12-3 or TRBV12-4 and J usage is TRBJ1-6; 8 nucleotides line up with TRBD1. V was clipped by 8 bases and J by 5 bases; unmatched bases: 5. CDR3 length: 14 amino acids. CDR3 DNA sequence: TGTGCCAGCGCCCAGGGACAGGATAATTCACCCCTCCACTTT. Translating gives CASAQGQDNSPLHF.

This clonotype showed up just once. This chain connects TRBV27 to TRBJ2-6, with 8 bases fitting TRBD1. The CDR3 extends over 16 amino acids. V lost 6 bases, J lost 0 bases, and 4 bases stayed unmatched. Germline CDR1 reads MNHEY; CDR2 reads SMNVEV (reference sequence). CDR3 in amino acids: CASRTGAISGANVLTF. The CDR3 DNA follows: TGTGCCAGCAGGACAGGGGCGATCTCTGGGGCCAACGTCCTGACTTTC.

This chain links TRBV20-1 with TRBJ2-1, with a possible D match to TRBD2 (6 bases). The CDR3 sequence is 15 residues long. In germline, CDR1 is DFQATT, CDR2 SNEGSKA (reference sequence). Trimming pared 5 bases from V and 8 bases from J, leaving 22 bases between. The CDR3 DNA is TGCAGTGCTTGGCCACTAGCCTACCCCGGGGATGAGCAGTTCTTC. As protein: CSAWPLAYPGDEQFF.

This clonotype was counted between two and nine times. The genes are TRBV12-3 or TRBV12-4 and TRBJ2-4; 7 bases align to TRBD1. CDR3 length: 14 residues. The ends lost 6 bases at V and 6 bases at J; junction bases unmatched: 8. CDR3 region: CASSPDRDLNIQYF. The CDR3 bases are TGTGCCAGCAGCCCAGACAGGGATCTAAACATTCAGTACTTC.

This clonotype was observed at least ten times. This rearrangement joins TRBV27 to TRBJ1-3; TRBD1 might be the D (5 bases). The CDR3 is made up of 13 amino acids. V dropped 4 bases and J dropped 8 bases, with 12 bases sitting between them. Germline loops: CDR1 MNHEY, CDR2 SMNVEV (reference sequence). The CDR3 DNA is TGTGCCAGCAGTTCCGGAGGGGCGGACACCATATATTTT. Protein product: CASSSGGADTIYF.

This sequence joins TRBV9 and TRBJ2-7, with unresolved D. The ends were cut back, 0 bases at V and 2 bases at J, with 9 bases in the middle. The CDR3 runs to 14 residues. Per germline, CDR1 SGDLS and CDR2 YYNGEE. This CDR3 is CASSVDSQAYEQYF. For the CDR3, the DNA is TGTGCCAGCAGCGTAGATTCGCAGGCCTACGAGCAGTACTTC.

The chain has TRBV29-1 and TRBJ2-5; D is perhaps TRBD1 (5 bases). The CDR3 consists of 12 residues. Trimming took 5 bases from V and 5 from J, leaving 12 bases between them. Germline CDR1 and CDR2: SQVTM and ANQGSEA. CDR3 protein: CSVFQGGETQYF. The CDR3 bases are TGCAGCGTTTTCCAGGGTGGGGAGACCCAGTACTTC.